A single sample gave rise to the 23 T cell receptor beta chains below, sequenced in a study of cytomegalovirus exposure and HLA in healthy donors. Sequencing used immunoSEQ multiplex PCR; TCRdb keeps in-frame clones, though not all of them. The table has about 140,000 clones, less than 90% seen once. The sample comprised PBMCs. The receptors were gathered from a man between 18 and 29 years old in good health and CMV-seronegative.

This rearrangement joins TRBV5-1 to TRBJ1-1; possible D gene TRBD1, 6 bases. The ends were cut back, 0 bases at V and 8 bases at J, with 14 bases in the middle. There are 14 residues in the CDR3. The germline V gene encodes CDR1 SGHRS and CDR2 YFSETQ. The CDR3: CASSLAGGGGEAFF. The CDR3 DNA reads TGCGCCAGCAGCTTGGCTGGGGGCGGTGGGGAAGCTTTCTTT.

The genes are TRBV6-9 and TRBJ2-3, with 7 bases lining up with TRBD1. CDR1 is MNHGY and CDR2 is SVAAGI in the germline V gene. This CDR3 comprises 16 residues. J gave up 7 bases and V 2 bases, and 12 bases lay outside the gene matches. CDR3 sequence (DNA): TGTGCCAGCAGTTATGCTAGACAGGGAATTCGAAATACGCAGTATTTT. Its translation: CASSYARQGIRNTQYF.

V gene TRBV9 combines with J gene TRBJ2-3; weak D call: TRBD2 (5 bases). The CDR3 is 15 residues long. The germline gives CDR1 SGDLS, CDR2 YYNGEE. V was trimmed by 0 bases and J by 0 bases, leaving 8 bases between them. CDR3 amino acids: CASSVAGLSTDTQYF. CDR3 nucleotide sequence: TGTGCCAGCAGCGTAGCGGGGTTAAGCACAGATACGCAGTATTTT.

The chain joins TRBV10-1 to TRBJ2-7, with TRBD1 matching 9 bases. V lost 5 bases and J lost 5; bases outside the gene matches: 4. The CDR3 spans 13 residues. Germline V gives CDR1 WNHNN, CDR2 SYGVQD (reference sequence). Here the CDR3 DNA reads TGCGCCAGCAGTCTGAGGGACAGGGACGAGCAGTACTTC. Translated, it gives CASSLRDRDEQYF.

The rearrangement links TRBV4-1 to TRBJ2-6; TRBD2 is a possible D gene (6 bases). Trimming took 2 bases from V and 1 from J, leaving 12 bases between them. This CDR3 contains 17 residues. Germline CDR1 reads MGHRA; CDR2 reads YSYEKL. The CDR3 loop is CASSQSGRGSGANVLTF. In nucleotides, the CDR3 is TGCGCCAGCAGCCAATCCGGACGGGGGTCTGGGGCCAACGTCCTGACTTTC.

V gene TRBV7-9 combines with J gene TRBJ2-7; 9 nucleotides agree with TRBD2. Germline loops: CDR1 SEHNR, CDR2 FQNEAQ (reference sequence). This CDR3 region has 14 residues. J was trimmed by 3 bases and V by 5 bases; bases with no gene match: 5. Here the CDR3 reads CASSPAGGGYEQYF. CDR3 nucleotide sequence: TGTGCCAGCAGCCCAGCGGGAGGAGGCTACGAGCAGTACTTC.

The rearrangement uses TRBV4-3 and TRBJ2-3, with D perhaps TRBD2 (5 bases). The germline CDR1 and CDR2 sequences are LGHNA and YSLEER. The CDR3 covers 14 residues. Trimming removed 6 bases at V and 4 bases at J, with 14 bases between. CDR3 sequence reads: CASRARAAADTQYF. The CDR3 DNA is TGCGCCAGCAGGGCGAGGGCCGCCGCAGATACGCAGTATTTT.

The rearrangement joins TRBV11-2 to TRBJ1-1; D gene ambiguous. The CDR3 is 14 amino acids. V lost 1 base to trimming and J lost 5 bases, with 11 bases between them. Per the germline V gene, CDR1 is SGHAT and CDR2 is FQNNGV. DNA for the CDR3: TGTGCCAGCAGCTTAGCTTCGGGGTGGACTGAAGCTTTCTTT. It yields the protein CASSLASGWTEAFF.

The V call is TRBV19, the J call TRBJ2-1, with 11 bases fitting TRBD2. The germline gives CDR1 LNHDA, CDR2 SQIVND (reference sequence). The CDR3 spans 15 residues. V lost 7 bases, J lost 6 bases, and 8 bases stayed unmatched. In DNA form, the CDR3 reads TGTGCCAGTACCCCACTAGCGGGAGCCCCCAATGAGCAGTTCTTC. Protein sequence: CASTPLAGAPNEQFF. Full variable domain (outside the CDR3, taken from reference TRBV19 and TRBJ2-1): DGGITQSPKYLFRKEGQNVTLSCEQNLNHDAMYWYRQDPGQGLRLIYYSQIVNDFQKGDIAEGYSVSREKKESFPLTVTSAQKNPTAFYLCASTPLAGAPNEQFFGPGTRLTVL.

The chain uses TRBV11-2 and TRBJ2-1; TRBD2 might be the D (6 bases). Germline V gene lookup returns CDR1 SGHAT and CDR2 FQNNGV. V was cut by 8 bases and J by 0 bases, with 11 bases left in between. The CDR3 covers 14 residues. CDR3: CASRPGDSYNEQFF. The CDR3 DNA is TGTGCCAGCCGACCGGGAGACTCCTACAATGAGCAGTTCTTC.

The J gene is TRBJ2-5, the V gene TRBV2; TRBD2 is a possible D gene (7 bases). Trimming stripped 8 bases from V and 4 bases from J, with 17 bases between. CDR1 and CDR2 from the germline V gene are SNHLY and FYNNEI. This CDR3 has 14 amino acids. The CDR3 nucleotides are TGTGCCAGCCAGGGGACTAACCTACCAGAGACCCAGTACTTC. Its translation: CASQGTNLPETQYF.

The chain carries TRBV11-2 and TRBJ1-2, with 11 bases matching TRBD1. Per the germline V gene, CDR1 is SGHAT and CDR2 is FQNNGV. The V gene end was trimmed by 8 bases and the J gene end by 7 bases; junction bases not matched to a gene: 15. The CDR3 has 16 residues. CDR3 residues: CASRHPGTGGRGGYTF. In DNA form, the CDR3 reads TGTGCCAGCCGCCATCCAGGGACAGGGGGGAGAGGTGGCTACACCTTC.

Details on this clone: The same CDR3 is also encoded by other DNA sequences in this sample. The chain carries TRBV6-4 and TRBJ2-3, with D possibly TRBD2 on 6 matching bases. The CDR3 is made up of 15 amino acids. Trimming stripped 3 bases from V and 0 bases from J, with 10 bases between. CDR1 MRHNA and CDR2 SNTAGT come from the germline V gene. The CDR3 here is CASSEASGSTDTQYF. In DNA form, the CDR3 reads TGTGCCAGCAGTGAGGCCAGCGGGAGCACAGATACGCAGTATTTT.

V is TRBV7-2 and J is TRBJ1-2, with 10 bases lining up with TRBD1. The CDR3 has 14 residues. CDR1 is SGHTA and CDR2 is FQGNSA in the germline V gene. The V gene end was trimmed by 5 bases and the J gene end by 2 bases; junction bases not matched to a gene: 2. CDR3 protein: CASSPDRGNYGYTF. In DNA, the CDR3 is TGTGCCAGCAGCCCGGACAGGGGGAACTATGGCTACACCTTC.

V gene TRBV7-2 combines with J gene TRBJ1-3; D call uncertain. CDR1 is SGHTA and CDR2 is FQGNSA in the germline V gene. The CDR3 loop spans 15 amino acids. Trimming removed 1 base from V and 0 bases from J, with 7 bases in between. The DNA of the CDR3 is TGTGCCAGCAGCTTAGACGGTAGCTCTGGAAACACCATATATTTT. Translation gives CASSLDGSSGNTIYF.

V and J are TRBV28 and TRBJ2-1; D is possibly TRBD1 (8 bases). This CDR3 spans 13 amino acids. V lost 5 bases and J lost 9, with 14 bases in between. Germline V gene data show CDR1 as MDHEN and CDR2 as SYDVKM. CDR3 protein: CASSKQGGSEQFF. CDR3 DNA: TGTGCCAGCAGTAAACAGGGGGGGAGTGAGCAGTTCTTC.

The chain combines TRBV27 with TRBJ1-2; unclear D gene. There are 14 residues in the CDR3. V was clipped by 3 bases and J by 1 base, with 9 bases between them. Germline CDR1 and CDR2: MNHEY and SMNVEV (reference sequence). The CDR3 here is CASSFSSVNYGYTF. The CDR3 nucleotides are TGTGCCAGCAGTTTTAGCAGTGTTAACTATGGCTACACCTTC.

The CDR3 region is CASRPTGTPVIGYTF. The CDR3 region has the DNA TGTGCCAGCAGGCCAACCGGGACACCGGTTATAGGCTACACCTTC. This chain uses TRBV6-1 with TRBJ1-2; perhaps TRBD1 as D (6 bases). Trimming took off 6 bases at V and 8 bases at J, with 22 bases between the two ends. Germline V gives CDR1 MNHNS, CDR2 SASEGT. The CDR3 sequence is 15 residues long.

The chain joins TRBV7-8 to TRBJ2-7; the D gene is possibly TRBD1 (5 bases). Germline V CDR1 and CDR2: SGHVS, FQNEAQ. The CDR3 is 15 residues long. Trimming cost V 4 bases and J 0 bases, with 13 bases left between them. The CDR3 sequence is CASSSQITGSYEQYF. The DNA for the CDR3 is TGTGCCAGCAGCTCCCAAATTACAGGCTCCTACGAGCAGTACTTC.

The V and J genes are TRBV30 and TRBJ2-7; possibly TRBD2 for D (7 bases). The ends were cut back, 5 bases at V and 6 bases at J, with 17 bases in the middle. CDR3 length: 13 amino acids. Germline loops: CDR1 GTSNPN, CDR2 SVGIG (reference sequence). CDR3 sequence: CAWCYGGPSEQYF. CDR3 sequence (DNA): TGTGCCTGGTGCTACGGGGGGCCCTCCGAGCAGTACTTC.

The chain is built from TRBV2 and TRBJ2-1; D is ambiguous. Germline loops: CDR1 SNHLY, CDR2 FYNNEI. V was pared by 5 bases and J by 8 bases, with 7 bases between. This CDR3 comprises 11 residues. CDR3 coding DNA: TGTGCCAGCAGTTACTCCGATGAGCAGTTCTTC. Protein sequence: CASSYSDEQFF. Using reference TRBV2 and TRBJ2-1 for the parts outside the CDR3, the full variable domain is EPEVTQTPSHQVTQMGQEVILRCVPISNHLYFYWYRQILGQKVEFLVSFYNNEISEKSEIFDDQFSVERPDGSNFTLKIRSTKLEDSAMYFCASSYSDEQFFGPGTRLTVL.

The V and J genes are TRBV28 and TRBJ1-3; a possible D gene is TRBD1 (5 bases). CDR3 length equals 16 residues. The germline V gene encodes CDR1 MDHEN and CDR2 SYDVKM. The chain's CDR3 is CGVWRTGGSSGNTIYF. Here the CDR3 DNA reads TGTGGGGTTTGGCGAACAGGCGGATCCTCTGGAAACACCATATATTTT.

The CDR3: CATSRSTGDGYTF. The DNA for the CDR3 is TGTGCCACCAGCAGATCGACAGGGGACGGCTACACCTTC. The chain joins TRBV15 to TRBJ1-2; 8 bases are a match to TRBD1. CDR1 LNHNV and CDR2 YYDKDF come from the germline V gene (reference sequence). This CDR3 spans 13 amino acids. V lost 2 bases to trimming and J lost 8 bases; unmatched junction nucleotides: 4.